These T cell receptor beta chains were read from a single sample in a study of neoadjuvant anti-PD-1 for oral cavity cancer. Assay: immunoSEQ multiplex PCR; the TCRdb copy retains only in-frame clones and omits some. The sample consists of some 15,000 clones, roughly 73% of them appearing once. The sequenced sample was PBMCs, obtained before nivolumab (anti-PD-1) treatment. All receptors come from a person aged 35-79 years with oral cavity squamous cell carcinoma. Each CDR3 is given with its conserved first and last residue.

v_call,j_call,cdr3_aa
TRBV5-4,TRBJ1-3,CASSLAGNTIYF
TRBV19,TRBJ2-2,CASSILIGRRETGELFF
TRBV12-5,TRBJ2-7,CASGPRGFLSYEQYF
TRBV9,TRBJ1-1,CASSVGGFDTEAFF
TRBV5-1,TRBJ2-7,CASSSAHGVREQYF
TRBV7-3,TRBJ2-1,CASSLSAAGPGNEQFF
TRBV7-9,TRBJ2-5,CASSLGTAGGGETQYF
TRBV9,TRBJ2-7,CASSVGGRYPYEQYF
TRBV30,TRBJ2-3,CAWSAGTGNADTQYF
TRBV5-1,TRBJ1-2,CASSDSSGRALYGYTF
TRBV7-8,TRBJ1-3,CASSFGFRGRGNTIYF
TRBV10-3,TRBJ2-7,CAISEREGSDEQYF
TRBV2,TRBJ1-2,CASTGQPSYGYTF
TRBV10-3,TRBJ1-1,CAIRWGQNDAEAFF
TRBV6-5,TRBJ1-1,CASTKLVSPEAFF
TRBV6-5,TRBJ1-5,CASSYSTGPQHF
TRBV6-6,TRBJ1-5,CASSYSRSNQPQHF
TRBV11-2,TRBJ2-1,CASSFSLSGRAYNEQFF
TRBV19,TRBJ2-3,CASSTAGTGGITQYF
TRBV5-1,TRBJ2-7,CASSMRQGAGEQYF
TRBV4-2,TRBJ2-1,CASSRGTSGREEQFF
TRBV5-1,TRBJ2-3,CASSFFTDTQYF
TRBV4-1,TRBJ2-6,CASSQIYLATGANVLTF
TRBV27,TRBJ2-3,CASSLRDRRDPTDTQYF
TRBV19,TRBJ1-2,CASRKTGGGYTF
TRBV30,TRBJ2-7,CAWFPRLARTYEQYF
TRBV5-5,TRBJ2-1,CASSTPTHRVEQFF
TRBV18,TRBJ1-5,CASSPVGVTASRNQPQHF
TRBV7-7,TRBJ2-5,CASSLWTPGLAVKETQYF
TRBV20-1,TRBJ2-7,CSDGSSYEQYF
TRBV6-1,TRBJ2-7,CASRGAPGGRYEQYF
TRBV5-6,TRBJ1-2,CASSPLDRPPGYGYTF
TRBV6-1,TRBJ2-5,CASSELTDSAETQYF
TRBV6-1,TRBJ2-3,CASNTGHLTDTQYF
TRBV2,TRBJ2-3,CASSLGLAGSDTQYF
TRBV7-8,TRBJ2-3,CASSLSGAGNTDTQYF
TRBV7-8,TRBJ2-7,CASSLNWGLVEQYF